The rows below give T cell receptor beta chains drawn from one sample of a study of early T cells in non-severe SARS-CoV-2 infection. TCRdb re-called the 5' RACE reads with MiXCR, one entry per CDR3 protein. The sample holds more than 65,000 distinct CDR3 sequences, approximately 14% seen once. Specimen: whole blood. The receptor set was obtained from an adult who was a healthcare worker with PCR-confirmed SARS-CoV-2 infection or an uninfected control (not recorded which). Each CDR3 is given with its conserved first and last residue. D genes are given only for firm matches. For some rows the clone size is stated as once, few or many, or as a class when expanded; others skip it.

D gene | J gene | clone size | V gene | CDR3 DNA | CDR3 protein
. | TRBJ1-1 | few | TRBV12-3/TRBV12-4 | TGTGCCAGCAGACAGGAGCTGAACACTGAAGCTTTCTTT | CASRQELNTEAFF
. | TRBJ2-7 | many | TRBV7-9 | TGTGCCAGCAGTCACGGGACGCTGGGATCCGAGCAGTACTTC | CASSHGTLGSEQYF
. | TRBJ2-1 | few | TRBV20-1 | TGCAGTGCTAGAGATGAACAGGGCTACTACAATGAGCAGTTCTTC | CSARDEQGYYNEQFF
TRBD2 | TRBJ2-3 | . | TRBV19 | TGTGCCAGTAGTATATCACTAGCGTACACAGATACGCAGTATTTT | CASSISLAYTDTQYF
. | TRBJ1-6 | . | TRBV27 | TGTGCCAGCAGTCTTACCGGACAGATGGGATCACCCCTCCACTTT | CASSLTGQMGSPLHF
. | TRBJ1-5 | . | TRBV18 | TGTGCCAGCTCAGCCGCCAGGGAAAGAAATCAGCCCCAGCATTTT | CASSAARERNQPQHF
. | TRBJ2-5 | . | TRBV20-1 | TGCAGTGCTAGCCTACAGGAAGAGACCCAGTACTTC | CSASLQEETQYF
. | TRBJ2-1 | many | TRBV5-1 | TGCGCCAGCAGCTTGCTTGGGACCGGCAATGAGCAGTTCTTC | CASSLLGTGNEQFF
TRBD1 | TRBJ1-1 | many | TRBV7-9 | TGTGCCAGCAGCTTAGTGGGACAGGCGTACGGGGAAGCTTTCTTT | CASSLVGQAYGEAFF
TRBD1 | TRBJ2-1 | few | TRBV6-5 | TGTGCCAGCAGAACCACCAAGGGACAGGGTTCCTACAATGAGCAGTTCTTC | CASRTTKGQGSYNEQFF
. | TRBJ2-7 | many | TRBV7-9 | TGTGCCAGCAGCTTCTCGGCCGACGTTTCCAACGAGCAGTACTTC | CASSFSADVSNEQYF
. | TRBJ2-6 | . | TRBV6-2/TRBV6-3 | TGTGCCAGTCAGTTGTCTGGGGCCAACGTCCTGACTTTC | CASQLSGANVLTF
TRBD2 | TRBJ2-3 | once | TRBV5-1 | TGCGCCAGCAGCACCCCGACTAGCGGGGGGCCCCCTGGGGTGGATACGCAGTATTTT | CASSTPTSGGPPGVDTQYF
TRBD1 | TRBJ1-5 | few | TRBV2 | TGTGCCAGCAGAATGGACAGGATATACAATCAGCCCCAGCATTTT | CASRMDRIYNQPQHF
TRBD1 | TRBJ1-1 | many | TRBV20-1 | TGCAGTGCCGGTGGAATGACAGGGGTCCTACCGGGAGCTTTCTTT | CSAGGMTGVLPGAFF
TRBD1 | TRBJ2-2 | many | TRBV4-2 | TGTGCCAGCAGCCAAGCAGCGTTCGGACAGGGGCTCACCGGGGAGCTGTTTTTT | CASSQAAFGQGLTGELFF
TRBD1 | TRBJ1-1 | many | TRBV30 | TGTGCCTGGAGTGGCCCCCCCCGGACAGGGGGCACTGAAGCTTTCTTT | CAWSGPPRTGGTEAFF
. | TRBJ1-1 | many | TRBV7-9 | TGTGCCAGCAGCTTTGGGGGAGCTTTCTTT | CASSFGGAFF
. | TRBJ1-1 | . | TRBV18 | TGTGCCAGCTCACGAACACCCCTCCGGGCCGCGAAACGAAACACTGAAGCTTTCTTT | CASSRTPLRAAKRNTEAFF
. | TRBJ2-5 | many | TRBV29-1 | TGCAGCGGAGCCACCAATAGGGTCCAAGAGACCCAGTACTTC | CSGATNRVQETQYF
. | TRBJ2-6 | few | TRBV9 | TGTGCCAGCAGCCAAAGCTCTGGGGCCAACGTCCTGACTTTC | CASSQSSGANVLTF
. | TRBJ2-1 | . | TRBV5-5 | TGTGCCAGCAGCTTGTTTGAGCAGTTCTTC | CASSLFEQFF
. | TRBJ2-4 | few | TRBV11-2 | TGTGCCAGCAGCGTAGAATTCGGTCCCGGGCCTACCAAAAACATTCAGTACTTC | CASSVEFGPGPTKNIQYF
. | TRBJ2-5 | few | TRBV25-1 | TGTGCCAGCAGTGAATACGGGGAGATGGAGACCCAGTACTTC | CASSEYGEMETQYF
TRBD1 | TRBJ1-1 | many | TRBV7-6 | TGTGCCAGCAGCCCCTACCGGACAGGCAACACTGAAGCTTTCTTT | CASSPYRTGNTEAFF
. | TRBJ2-3 | few | TRBV12-3/TRBV12-4 | TGTGCCAGCAGTTTGGCGGACACCCGTACGCAGTATTTT | CASSLADTRTQYF
TRBD1 | TRBJ2-7 | many | TRBV5-4 | TGTGCCAGCAGCTTGGCCCCGGGACAGATCTACGAGCAGTACTTC | CASSLAPGQIYEQYF
TRBD2 | TRBJ2-1 | . | TRBV10-2 | TGCGCCAGCAGTGAAAGCGGGGGGGCGAACAATGAGCAGTTCTTC | CASSESGGANNEQFF
. | TRBJ1-3 | few | TRBV20-1 | TGCAGTGCTAGAGATCTTCGGGGGATCGGTGGAAACACCATATATTTT | CSARDLRGIGGNTIYF
TRBD1 | TRBJ2-7 | . | TRBV10-3 | TGTGCCATCAGTGACCCCGTGGCGGGACAGGGATTCTACGAGCAGTACTTC | CAISDPVAGQGFYEQYF
. | TRBJ2-3 | many | TRBV20-1 | TGCAGTGCCCTCTTTGGGCCGACCACAGATACGCAGTATTTT | CSALFGPTTDTQYF
TRBD1 | TRBJ2-5 | few | TRBV27 | TGTGCCAGCAGCCGACAGGGAGAGACCCAGTACTTC | CASSRQGETQYF
TRBD1 | TRBJ2-1 | many | TRBV11-2 | TGTGCCAGCAGATCGACAGGGGGGTACAATGAGCAGTTCTTC | CASRSTGGYNEQFF
. | TRBJ2-7 | . | TRBV25-1 | TGTGCCGCGGGGAGCTCCTACGAGCAGTACTTC | CAAGSSYEQYF
. | TRBJ1-2 | many | TRBV19 | TGTGCCAGTAGTATAGCCTCGGACGTTAGACCGGACCAGGACTATGGCTACACCTTC | CASSIASDVRPDQDYGYTF
. | TRBJ2-1 | . | TRBV3-1 | TGTGCCAGCAGCCAAGTTGCGGGCTCCTACAATGAGCAGTTCTTC | CASSQVAGSYNEQFF
TRBD1 | TRBJ2-2 | . | TRBV29-1 | TGCAGCGCCGACAGGGGATATGACACCGGGGAGCTGTTTTTT | CSADRGYDTGELFF
. | TRBJ1-1 | . | TRBV7-9 | TGTGCCAGCAGCTCCCGACTGAACACTGAAGCTTTCTTT | CASSSRLNTEAFF
TRBD1 | TRBJ1-1 | . | TRBV29-1 | TGCAGCGTTGTGGCAGGGGGCTTCAACACTGAAGCTTTCTTT | CSVVAGGFNTEAFF
. | TRBJ2-6 | . | TRBV18 | TGTGCCAGCTCACCACCGTCTGGGGCCAACGTCCTGACTTTC | CASSPPSGANVLTF
. | TRBJ2-3 | . | TRBV11-2 | TGTGCCAGCAGCTTAATCAGTGGGGGTGTCACAGATACGCAGTATTTT | CASSLISGGVTDTQYF